This T cell receptor beta chain was captured in a study of blood T cells in healthy people across ages. The V gene lost 8 bases and the J gene lost 2 bases, with 16 bases spanning the gap. CDR3 length equals 14 residues. Samples had at least 6 million PBMCs isolated from them. A second PCR of 7 to 11 cycles used a sample-barcoded 5' primer and a J-beta primer mix. TCRdb called the 5' RACE reads again in MiXCR, with one record for every CDR3 protein. The sample yields around 940,000 distinct CDR3 sequences, roughly 51% seen once. This clonotype originated in a woman aged 55-70 years in good health. This chain connects TRBV12-3 or TRBV12-4 to TRBJ2-7, with unresolved D. What was sequenced was blood. The CDR3 coding sequence is TGTGCCAGCCGGGTTGGTCCTGGTGCCTACGAGCAGTACTTC. Translated: CASRVGPGAYEQYF.